The 29 T cell receptor beta chains listed next were all sequenced from one sample in a study of blood T cell repertoires in COVID-19. Data came from immunoSEQ multiplex PCR; TCRdb stores just in-frame clones and leaves some out. Counted here are 45,000 to 60,000 clones, less than 90% occurring once; the ten biggest clones make up approximately 12%. Sequencing was carried out using peripheral blood. The receptors come from a woman of 80 years or more with acute or convalescent COVID-19.

V and J are TRBV3-1 (or the pseudogene TRBV3-2) and TRBJ2-1, with 11 bases matching TRBD2. Trimming cost V 0 bases and J 8 bases; bases outside gene matches: 6. CDR3 length: 16 residues. Germline loops: CDR1 LGHDT, CDR2 YNNKEL (reference sequence). CDR3 bases: TGTGCCAGCAGCCAAGAACTAGCGGGGGACTGGGATGAGCAGTTCTTC. This sequence encodes CASSQELAGDWDEQFF.

In this sample, this clone turned up once. The rearrangement joins TRBV5-1 to TRBJ2-1; TRBD1 matches 11 bases. The CDR3 is 17 amino acids. CDR1 and CDR2 from the germline V gene are SGHRS and YFSETQ. The J segment lost 8 bases and the V segment lost 0 bases, leaving 10 bases of the junction unmatched. The CDR3 is CASSLAPRTGGLDEQFF. In DNA form, the CDR3 reads TGCGCCAGCAGCTTGGCCCCCCGGACAGGGGGCTTGGATGAGCAGTTCTTC.

The CDR3 nucleotides read TGTGCCAGCAGCTTATCGGGGTCCCCCGCTTATGGCTACACCTTC. This gives the protein CASSLSGSPAYGYTF. The chain employs TRBV7-6 and TRBJ1-2; the D is unclear. With 2 bases removed from V and 5 bases from J, the gap between germline ends came to 15 bases. This CDR3 spans 15 amino acids. Germline V gives CDR1 SGHVS, CDR2 FNYEAQ.

In DNA form, the CDR3 reads TGTGCCACCAGCACCCCGTCGACAGTATCAGAGACCCAGTACTTC. Encoded protein: CATSTPSTVSETQYF. This chain joins TRBV15 and TRBJ2-5; TRBD1 might be the D (5 bases). The CDR3 covers 15 residues. V was trimmed by 4 bases and J by 4 bases, leaving 16 bases between them. Germline loops: CDR1 LNHNV, CDR2 YYDKDF (reference sequence).

This chain uses TRBV6-5 with TRBJ1-3; D unresolved. Trimming took 6 bases from V and 3 from J, leaving 12 bases between them. The CDR3 sequence is 14 residues long. Per the germline V gene, CDR1 is MNHEY and CDR2 is SVGAGI. CDR3: CASRPEGFGNTIYF. The DNA of the CDR3 is TGTGCCAGCAGACCCGAGGGTTTTGGAAACACCATATATTTT.

V usage is TRBV13 and J usage is TRBJ1-5; the D gene is possibly TRBD1 (5 bases). CDR1 and CDR2 (germline): PRHDT, FYEKMQ (reference sequence). CDR3 length: 14 residues. The V gene lost 3 bases and the J gene lost 3 bases, with 9 bases spanning the gap. CDR3 sequence: CASSLSRANQPQHF. CDR3 DNA: TGTGCCAGCAGCTTGAGCAGGGCCAATCAGCCCCAGCATTTT.

This rearrangement joins TRBV2 to TRBJ1-3, with D unclear. The V gene's germline CDR1 is SNHLY and CDR2 FYNNEI. CDR3 length: 17 residues. Trimming stripped 6 bases from V and 0 bases from J, with 18 bases between. In nucleotides, the CDR3 is TGTGCCAGCAGGCCGGGATTTCGATACTTCTCTGGAAACACCATATATTTT. This gives the protein CASRPGFRYFSGNTIYF.

The gene calls are TRBV2 and TRBJ1-2; 9 bases align to TRBD1. V lost 6 bases to trimming and J lost 8 bases; unmatched junction nucleotides: 22. The CDR3 has 18 amino acids. Germline assignment: CDR1 SNHLY and CDR2 FYNNEI. The CDR3 spells CASRALRSRLDRGNGYTF. The CDR3 DNA sequence: TGTGCCAGCAGGGCCCTAAGGTCCCGACTTGACAGGGGGAACGGCTACACCTTC.

In this sample, this clone turned up once. CDR3 in DNA: TGTGCCAGCAGTGAAGGACAGAGTGGAAACACCATATATTTT. This gives the protein CASSEGQSGNTIYF. The rearrangement uses TRBV2 and TRBJ1-3, with D possibly matching TRBD1 (5 bases). This CDR3 has 14 residues. The germline CDR1 and CDR2 sequences are SNHLY and FYNNEI. Trimming removed 1 base from V and 3 bases from J, with 7 bases in between.

V usage is TRBV21-1 and J usage is TRBJ2-7; the DNA was not compared with TRBD2, the D call given in the table. TRBV21-1 is assigned pseudogene status. The CDR3 consists of 15 residues. The CDR3 here is CASSKKRGPSYEQYF. In DNA form, the CDR3 reads TGTGCCAGCAGCAAAAAGCGGGGGCCATCCTACGAGCAGTACTTC.

This rearrangement joins TRBV7-2 to TRBJ1-1; possibly TRBD1 for D (6 bases). The germline CDR1 and CDR2 sequences are SGHTA and FQGNSA. V was shortened by 2 bases and J by 0 bases, with 7 bases between the two germline ends. The CDR3 is 14 amino acids. The CDR3: CASSLQGMNTEAFF. The CDR3, as DNA: TGTGCCAGCAGCTTACAGGGGATGAACACTGAAGCTTTCTTT.

The chain couples TRBV5-4 to TRBJ1-3, with TRBD1 matching 7 bases. This CDR3 comprises 17 residues. Per the germline V gene, CDR1 is SGHNT and CDR2 is YYREEE (reference sequence). J gave up 0 bases and V 5 bases, and 11 bases lay outside the gene matches. The CDR3 bases are TGTGCCAGCAGTCGGGACAGCTTCCTGTCCTCTGGAAACACCATATATTTT. This translates into CASSRDSFLSSGNTIYF.

The V and J genes are TRBV7-2 and TRBJ2-5; 10 bases agree with TRBD2. The CDR3 length is 14 residues. V trimming: 4 bases; J trimming: 5 bases; junction bases outside the gene matches: 4. From germline, CDR1 is SGHTA and CDR2 FQGNSA. The CDR3 coding sequence is TGTGCCAGCAGCTCGGGACTAGCGCGGGAGACCCAGTACTTC. Protein sequence: CASSSGLARETQYF.

This clone was seen ten or more times. The V and J genes are TRBV5-1 and TRBJ2-7; a weak D match, TRBD1 (8 bases). The germline gives CDR1 SGHRS, CDR2 YFSETQ. Deletions cut 4 bases from V and 7 bases from J, with 18 bases between. This CDR3 is 14 amino acids long. The CDR3 DNA sequence: TGCGCCAGCAGCAGCGGGACAGGTCTAAGGGAGCAGTACTTC. Protein product: CASSSGTGLREQYF.

The chain links TRBV30 to TRBJ2-5; 9 bases line up with TRBD1. The V and J ends lost 3 bases and 5 bases, in that order; junction bases with no gene match: 10. CDR3 size: 15 residues. CDR1 and CDR2 (germline): GTSNPN, SVGIG (reference sequence). CDR3 DNA sequence: TGTGCCTGGAGAAAAACAGGGGGCTCCCACGAGACCCAGTACTTC. Translated: CAWRKTGGSHETQYF.

The chain recombines TRBV3-1 (or the pseudogene TRBV3-2) with TRBJ1-3; D gene uncertain. The CDR3 is made up of 15 amino acids. V was pared by 4 bases and J by 2 bases, with 12 bases between. The V gene's germline CDR1 is LGHDT and CDR2 YNNKEL (reference sequence). The CDR3 DNA reads as TGTGCCAGCAGCCCCGAGAGGGCACCTGGAAACACCATATATTTT. Its protein product is CASSPERAPGNTIYF.

The chain has TRBV14 and TRBJ1-2; TRBD1 matches at 9 bases. This CDR3 has 16 amino acids. Trimming took 1 base from V and 0 from J; bases not matched to a gene: 3. Germline-derived CDR1 and CDR2 are SGHDN and FVKESK. CDR3 sequence: CASSQAGTGTNYGYTF. The CDR3 nucleotides read TGTGCCAGCAGCCAAGCCGGGACAGGGACTAACTATGGCTACACCTTC.

V usage is TRBV18 and J usage is TRBJ1-3; TRBD1 aligns across 8 bases. V lost 3 bases to trimming and J lost 5 bases; unmatched junction nucleotides: 12. Germline V gives CDR1 KGHSH, CDR2 LQKENI. The CDR3 runs 17 residues. The CDR3 reads CASSPAPTGQGRNTIYF. As DNA, the CDR3 is TGTGCCAGCTCACCCGCACCGACCGGACAGGGCAGAAACACCATATATTTT. The full variable domain, completed using reference TRBV18 and TRBJ1-3, is NAGVMQNPRHLVRRRGQEARLRCSPMKGHSHVYWYRQLPEEGLKFMVYLQKENIIDESGMPKERFSAEFPKEGPSILRIQQVVRGDSAAYFCASSPAPTGQGRNTIYFGEGSWLTVV.

The V and J genes are TRBV5-5 and TRBJ1-1; D is possibly TRBD1 (6 bases). Per germline, CDR1 SGHKS and CDR2 YYEKEE (reference sequence). The CDR3 length is 14 residues. Trimming pared 4 bases from V and 6 bases from J, leaving 16 bases between. CDR3 residues: CASSPGHQTSEAFF. The CDR3 DNA follows: TGTGCCAGCAGCCCGGGACACCAAACCTCTGAAGCTTTCTTT.

With regard to this clone: Other nucleotide sequences in the sample specify the same CDR3. The chain joins TRBV9 to TRBJ2-6; D might be TRBD2 (5 bases). This CDR3 comprises 15 residues. Per germline, CDR1 SGDLS and CDR2 YYNGEE. Trimming removed 5 bases at V and 0 bases at J, with 9 bases between. CDR3 nucleotide sequence: TGTGCCAGCAGTTTACGGGGCTCTGGGGCCAACGTCCTGACTTTC. Protein: CASSLRGSGANVLTF.

This chain's CDR3 is CASSWADRGSPLHF. The CDR3 DNA reads as TGTGCCAGCAGTTGGGCGGACCGAGGGTCACCCCTCCACTTT. This chain joins TRBV27 and TRBJ1-6; D not resolved. The germline V and J ends were trimmed by 4 bases and 10 bases, with 14 bases remaining between them. The CDR3 covers 14 residues. Germline V CDR1 and CDR2: MNHEY, SMNVEV (reference sequence).

This clone was detected a few times. The rearrangement joins TRBV7-8 to TRBJ1-1; D is perhaps TRBD1 (6 bases). V lost 6 bases, J lost 1 base, and 9 bases lay in between. CDR1 and CDR2 from the germline V gene are SGHVS and FQNEAQ. The CDR3 has 13 amino acids. DNA of the CDR3: TGTGCCAGCAGAATGGACAGGAACACTGAAGCTTTCTTT. Translated, it gives CASRMDRNTEAFF.

The rearrangement links TRBV7-2 to TRBJ1-1, with D unclear. Germline V gene data show CDR1 as SGHTA and CDR2 as FQGNSA. V was trimmed by 0 bases and J by 5 bases, leaving 13 bases between them. The CDR3 covers 15 residues. The CDR3 sequence is CASSLAPGDGTEAFF. In DNA form, the CDR3 reads TGTGCCAGCAGCTTAGCGCCCGGGGATGGAACTGAAGCTTTCTTT.

V and J are TRBV7-2 and TRBJ1-6; TRBD1 is a possible D gene (5 bases). Trimming took 3 bases from V and 9 from J, leaving 12 bases between them. The CDR3 totals 14 residues. Germline-derived CDR1 and CDR2 are SGHTA and FQGNSA. DNA for the CDR3: TGTGCCAGCAGCTTTGGTCAGGGAGGTTCACCCCTCCACTTT. It is translated as CASSFGQGGSPLHF. The full variable domain, its missing parts supplied by reference TRBV7-2 and TRBJ1-6, is GAGVSQSPSNKVTEKGKDVELRCDPISGHTALYWYRQSLGQGLEFLIYFQGNSAPDKSGLPSDRFSAERTGGSVSTLTIQRTQQEDSAVYLCASSFGQGGSPLHFGNGTRLTVT.

J is TRBJ1-1 and V is TRBV3-1 (or the pseudogene TRBV3-2); no reliable D call. Trimming pared 2 bases from V and 0 bases from J, leaving 4 bases between. CDR3 length equals 13 residues. The V gene's germline CDR1 is LGHDT and CDR2 YNNKEL (reference sequence). The DNA for the CDR3 is TGTGCCAGCAGCCAAAACATGAACACTGAAGCTTTCTTT. It translates to CASSQNMNTEAFF.

For the CDR3, the DNA is TGTGCCAGCAGCCTAGAATGGGTAGGTCAGCCCCAGCATTTT. It specifies CASSLEWVGQPQHF. This rearrangement joins TRBV6-5 to TRBJ1-5; D unclear. The V end lost 6 bases, the J end lost 6 bases, and 15 bases lay between the germline ends. Germline V CDR1 and CDR2: MNHEY, SVGAGI. CDR3 size: 14 residues.

V gene TRBV5-1 combines with J gene TRBJ2-2; 10 nucleotides line up with TRBD1. Germline trimming cut 4 bases from V and 5 bases from J; bases unmatched to any gene: 5. CDR3 size: 15 residues. In germline, CDR1 is SGHRS, CDR2 YFSETQ. CDR3 sequence (DNA): TGCGCCAGCAGCGAGGGACAGGGGAATACCGGGGAGCTGTTTTTT. Residues: CASSEGQGNTGELFF.

This clone was seen ten or more times. V gene TRBV19 combines with J gene TRBJ2-7, with D unresolved. V shed 4 bases and J shed 4 bases, with 11 bases lying between them. This CDR3 region has 13 residues. The germline CDR1 and CDR2 sequences are LNHDA and SQIVND (reference sequence). This chain's CDR3 is CASSTEPSYEQYF. Here the CDR3 DNA reads TGTGCCAGTAGTACCGAGCCTTCGTACGAGCAGTACTTC.

This chain uses TRBV6-5 with TRBJ1-1; weak D call: TRBD1 (6 bases). Looked up from germline, CDR1 is MNHEY and CDR2 is SVGAGI. Deletions cut 9 bases from V and 1 base from J, with 15 bases between. The CDR3 is 14 amino acids. For the CDR3, the DNA is TGTGCCAGTCGGACAGACCTGCGGAACACTGAAGCTTTCTTT. This translates into CASRTDLRNTEAFF.